A selection of T cell receptor beta chains follows, all from one sample in a study of shared clonotypes between healthy human individuals. Generated by immunoSEQ multiplex PCR, the TCRdb table keeps only in-frame clones and is missing some. This sample has over 2,000,000 clones, with approximately 92% found just once. The sequencing input was naive CD8+ T cells from PBMCs. The receptor set was obtained from a man aged 18 to 29 in good health. Some clones in this sample may be carry-over from other donors' samples. The CDR3 runs from the conserved cysteine through the conserved F or W. A D gene is named only where the DNA matches it firmly. Size is omitted from some rows. Given values are once, few, many or a class for expanded clones.

V	D	size	J	CDR3	DNA
TRBV7-9	TRBD2	NA	TRBJ2-7	CASSFSGRAYEQYF	TGTGCCAGCAGTTTTAGCGGGAGGGCCTACGAGCAGTACTTC
TRBV19	NA	NA	TRBJ2-7	CASSITLDSSYEQYF	TGTGCCAGTAGTATCACACTGGACAGCTCCTACGAGCAGTACTTC
TRBV4-2	NA	NA	TRBJ2-3	CASSQDRGDTQYF	TGTGCCAGCAGCCAAGATCGAGGAGATACGCAGTATTTT
TRBV5-8	NA	NA	TRBJ2-3	CASADKLDTQYF	TGTGCCAGCGCAGACAAATTAGATACGCAGTATTTT
TRBV13	TRBD1	NA	TRBJ1-2	CASSSQGASSYGYTF	TGTGCCAGCAGCTCACAGGGGGCTTCTAGCTATGGCTACACCTTC
TRBV27	TRBD1	NA	TRBJ2-5	CASSLTFRDRAAETQYF	TGTGCCAGCAGTTTAACCTTCCGGGACAGGGCTGCGGAGACCCAGTACTTC
TRBV10-3	TRBD1	NA	TRBJ2-5	CAIRDRGDETQYF	TGTGCCATCAGAGACAGGGGGGACGAGACCCAGTACTTC
TRBV9	TRBD1	NA	TRBJ2-2	CASSVGLGQTNTGELFF	TGTGCCAGCAGCGTCGGGCTGGGACAGACGAACACCGGGGAGCTGTTTTTT
TRBV19	NA	NA	TRBJ2-7	CASSIFGGTYEQYF	TGTGCCAGTAGTATATTTGGGGGGACCTACGAGCAGTACTTC
TRBV11-1	NA	NA	TRBJ2-7	CASSLAEGPSYEQYF	TGTGCCAGCAGCTTAGCCGAGGGTCCCTCCTACGAGCAGTACTTC
TRBV9	NA	NA	TRBJ2-5	CASSPLGGKETQYF	TGTGCCAGCAGCCCCCTGGGGGGAAAAGAGACCCAGTACTTC
TRBV5-6	NA	once	TRBJ2-1	CASRRTSAYNEQFF	TGTGCCAGCAGGCGAACTTCAGCCTACAATGAGCAGTTCTTC
TRBV19	NA	NA	TRBJ2-2	CASSLGPRGTGELFF	TGTGCCAGTAGTCTCGGACCCAGAGGGACCGGGGAGCTGTTTTTT
TRBV6-1	TRBD1	NA	TRBJ2-7	CASSTDRGFFYEQYF	TGTGCCAGCAGTACCGACAGGGGGTTTTTCTACGAGCAGTACTTC
TRBV7-9	NA	NA	TRBJ2-1	CASSGDPRGSEQFF	TGTGCCAGCAGCGGTGACCCTCGGGGAAGCGAGCAGTTCTTC
TRBV9	TRBD1	NA	TRBJ2-7	CASSVSGQGYEQYF	TGTGCCAGCAGCGTATCGGGACAGGGATACGAGCAGTACTTC
TRBV15	NA	once	TRBJ1-5	CATSRDSGSNQPQHF	TGTGCCACCAGCAGAGATTCGGGTAGCAATCAGCCCCAGCATTTT
TRBV9	TRBD2	once	TRBJ2-1	CASSEGLAGNEQFF	TGTGCCAGCAGCGAAGGTCTAGCGGGCAATGAGCAGTTCTTC
TRBV27	TRBD2	NA	TRBJ2-1	CASSHSGSKYNEQFF	TGTGCCAGCAGTCATAGCGGGTCGAAGTACAATGAGCAGTTCTTC
TRBV7-8	NA	NA	TRBJ1-2	CASSLANSPNYGYTF	TGTGCCAGCAGCTTAGCGAACAGCCCTAACTATGGCTACACCTTC
TRBV30	NA	few	TRBJ1-1	CAWSVGNTEAFF	TGTGCCTGGAGTGTTGGTAACACTGAAGCTTTCTTT
TRBV29-1	NA	NA	TRBJ2-7	CSANRDNYEQYF	TGCAGCGCGAACAGGGACAACTACGAGCAGTACTTC
TRBV7-9	NA	NA	TRBJ2-2	CASSSPPGANTGELFF	TGTGCCAGCAGCTCCCCCCCAGGGGCGAACACCGGGGAGCTGTTTTTT
TRBV28	TRBD1	NA	TRBJ2-7	CATRGGRTTYEQYF	TGTGCCACCAGAGGGGGCAGGACGACCTACGAGCAGTACTTC
TRBV25-1	TRBD1	NA	TRBJ1-2	CASSEWGQGNYGYTF	TGTGCCAGCAGTGAATGGGGACAGGGCAACTATGGCTACACCTTC
TRBV10-1	NA	NA	TRBJ2-2	CASSESRLWTGELFF	TGCGCCAGCAGTGAGTCGCGTTTGTGGACCGGGGAGCTGTTTTTT
TRBV29-1	TRBD1	once	TRBJ2-7	CSASGQGYEQYF	TGCAGCGCGTCGGGACAGGGTTACGAGCAGTACTTC
TRBV7-9	NA	NA	TRBJ2-6	CASSSNRELSSGANVLTF	TGTGCCAGCAGCTCAAACAGGGAATTGAGCTCTGGGGCCAACGTCCTGACTTTC
TRBV15	TRBD1	NA	TRBJ1-2	CATSREDRVGVGYTF	TGTGCCACCAGCAGAGAAGACAGGGTTGGGGTTGGCTACACCTTC
TRBV6-7	NA	NA	TRBJ2-1	CASSSDRGSSYNEQFF	TGTGCCAGCAGTTCGGACCGCGGTAGCTCCTACAATGAGCAGTTCTTC
TRBV19	NA	NA	TRBJ1-2	CASSPGPNYGYTF	TGTGCCAGTAGTCCGGGTCCTAACTATGGCTACACCTTC
TRBV10-3	NA	NA	TRBJ2-7	CAISERGRDTYEQYF	TGTGCCATCAGTGAGCGGGGACGGGACACCTACGAGCAGTACTTC
TRBV25-1	NA	NA	TRBJ2-1	CASRGYNEQFF	TGTGCCAGCAGGGGGTACAATGAGCAGTTCTTC
TRBV28	TRBD1	NA	TRBJ1-1	CASSLLNRGLSEAFF	TGTGCCAGCAGTTTATTGAACAGGGGGCTGTCTGAAGCTTTCTTT
TRBV21-1	NA	NA	TRBJ2-4	CASRRPRNIQYF	TGTGCCAGCAGGAGACCCCGAAACATTCAGTACTTC
TRBV28	TRBD2	NA	TRBJ2-2	CASSLERGANTGELFF	TGTGCCAGCAGTTTAGAGCGGGGCGCGAACACCGGGGAGCTGTTTTTT
TRBV7-8	TRBD2	NA	TRBJ2-1	CASSLRLAGGDEQFF	TGTGCCAGCAGCCTACGACTAGCGGGAGGGGATGAGCAGTTCTTC
TRBV6-5	NA	NA	TRBJ2-7	CASRWGTRSYEQYF	TGTGCCAGCAGGTGGGGCACACGTTCCTACGAGCAGTACTTC
TRBV27	TRBD2	NA	TRBJ2-1	CASSFQPLASGNYNEQFF	TGTGCCAGCAGTTTCCAGCCCCTGGCTAGCGGGAACTACAATGAGCAGTTCTTC
TRBV27	TRBD1	NA	TRBJ2-3	CASRQGAPTDTQYF	TGTGCCAGCAGACAGGGGGCCCCCACAGATACGCAGTATTTT
TRBV28	TRBD1	NA	TRBJ1-2	CASSLQGADGYTF	TGTGCCAGCAGCCTCCAGGGGGCGGATGGCTACACCTTC
TRBV19	NA	NA	TRBJ2-2	CASSLWDLRVTGELFF	TGTGCCAGTAGTCTATGGGACCTACGGGTCACCGGGGAGCTGTTTTTT
TRBV11-2	NA	NA	TRBJ1-1	CASSLWGRDTEAFF	TGTGCCAGCAGCTTATGGGGCAGGGACACTGAAGCTTTCTTT
TRBV14	NA	NA	TRBJ2-7	CASSQDGWTAYEQYF	TGTGCCAGCAGCCAAGACGGGTGGACAGCCTACGAGCAGTACTTC
TRBV6-5	NA	NA	TRBJ2-2	CASIFGGTGELFF	TGTGCCAGCATCTTCGGGGGAACCGGGGAGCTGTTTTTT
TRBV10-1	NA	NA	TRBJ2-1	CASSESSGSGDRNEQFF	TGCGCCAGCAGTGAGTCCTCGGGAAGCGGAGACCGCAATGAGCAGTTCTTC
TRBV28	NA	NA	TRBJ2-7	CASILGAGSYEQYF	TGTGCCAGCATACTTGGGGCAGGCTCCTACGAGCAGTACTTC
TRBV4-1	TRBD1	NA	TRBJ2-1	CASRRTQGAPIDEQFF	TGCGCCAGCAGAAGGACACAGGGGGCGCCTATCGATGAGCAGTTCTTC
TRBV7-8	NA	NA	TRBJ1-1	CASSFSRDGSMNTEAFF	TGTGCCAGCAGCTTCAGCCGGGACGGAAGTATGAACACTGAAGCTTTCTTT
TRBV19	NA	NA	TRBJ2-2	CASSSSGPGELFF	TGTGCCAGTAGTAGCAGTGGGCCCGGGGAGCTGTTTTTT
TRBV2	NA	NA	TRBJ2-7	CASSALYEQYF	TGTGCCAGCAGTGCCCTCTACGAGCAGTACTTC
TRBV23-1	NA	NA	TRBJ1-2	CASSQSGYGYTF	TGCGCCAGCAGTCAATCCGGGTATGGCTACACCTTC
TRBV7-9	TRBD1	NA	TRBJ2-5	CASSHKQGLETQYF	TGTGCCAGCAGCCATAAACAGGGGTTGGAGACCCAGTACTTC
TRBV5-1	TRBD1	NA	TRBJ1-1	CASSLVWTGVGNTEAFF	TGCGCCAGCAGCTTGGTGTGGACAGGGGTAGGGAACACTGAAGCTTTCTTT
TRBV7-8	NA	NA	TRBJ2-3	CASSLTRITDTQYF	TGTGCCAGCAGCTTGACCAGAATCACAGATACGCAGTATTTT